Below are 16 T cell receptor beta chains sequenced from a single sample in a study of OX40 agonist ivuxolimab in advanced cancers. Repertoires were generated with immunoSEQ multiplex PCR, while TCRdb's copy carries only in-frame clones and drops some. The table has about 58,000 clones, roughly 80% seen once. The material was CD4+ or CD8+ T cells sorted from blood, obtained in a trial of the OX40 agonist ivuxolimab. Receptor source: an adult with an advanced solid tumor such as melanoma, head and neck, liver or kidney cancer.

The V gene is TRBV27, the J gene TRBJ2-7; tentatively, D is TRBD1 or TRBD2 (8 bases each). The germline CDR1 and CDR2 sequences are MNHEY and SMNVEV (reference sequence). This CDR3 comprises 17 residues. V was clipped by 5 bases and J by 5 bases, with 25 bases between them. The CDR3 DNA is TGTGCCAGCAGTGGAGTGGGACTAGGACAGGGCGGGGACGAGCAGTACTTC. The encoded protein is CASSGVGLGQGGDEQYF.

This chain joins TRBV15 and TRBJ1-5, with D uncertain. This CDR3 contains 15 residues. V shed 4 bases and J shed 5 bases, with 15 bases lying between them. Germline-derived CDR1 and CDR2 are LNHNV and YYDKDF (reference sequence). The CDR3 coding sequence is TGTGCCACCAGCATTGAGGCGAATCCCTATCAGCCCCAGCATTTT. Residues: CATSIEANPYQPQHF.

The CDR3 sequence is CASSAGPIQGETQYF. CDR3 sequence (DNA): TGTGCCAGCAGCGCAGGACCCATCCAGGGGGAGACCCAGTACTTC. The V gene is TRBV11-2, the J gene TRBJ2-5, with a tentative D call TRBD1 (6 bases). This CDR3 is built from 15 residues. V dropped 5 bases and J dropped 5 bases, with 18 bases sitting between them. The germline V gene encodes CDR1 SGHAT and CDR2 FQNNGV. Variable domain in full (rest from reference TRBV11-2 and TRBJ2-5): EAGVAQSPRYKIIEKRQSVAFWCNPISGHATLYWYQQILGQGPKLLIQFQNNGVVDDSQLPKDRFSAERLKGVDSTLKIQPAKLEDSAVYLCASSAGPIQGETQYFGPGTRLLVL.

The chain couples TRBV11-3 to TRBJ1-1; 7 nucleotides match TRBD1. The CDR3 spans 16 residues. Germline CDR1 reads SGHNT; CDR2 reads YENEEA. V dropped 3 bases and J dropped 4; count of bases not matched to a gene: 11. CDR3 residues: CASSFGPPQGITEAFF. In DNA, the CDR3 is TGTGCCAGCAGCTTTGGTCCCCCACAGGGGATCACTGAAGCTTTCTTT.

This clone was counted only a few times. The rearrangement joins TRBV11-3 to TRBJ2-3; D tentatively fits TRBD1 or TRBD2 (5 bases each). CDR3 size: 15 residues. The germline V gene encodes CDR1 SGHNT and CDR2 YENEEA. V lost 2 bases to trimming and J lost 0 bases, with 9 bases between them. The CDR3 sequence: CASSLRGGSTDTQYF. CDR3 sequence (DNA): TGTGCCAGCAGCTTACGGGGCGGGAGCACAGATACGCAGTATTTT.

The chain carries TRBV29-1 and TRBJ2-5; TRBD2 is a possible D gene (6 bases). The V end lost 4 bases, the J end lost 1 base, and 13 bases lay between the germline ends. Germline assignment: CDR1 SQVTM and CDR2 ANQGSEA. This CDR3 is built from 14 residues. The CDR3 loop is CSVATGAAQETQYF. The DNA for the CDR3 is TGCAGCGTTGCCACGGGAGCTGCCCAAGAGACCCAGTACTTC.

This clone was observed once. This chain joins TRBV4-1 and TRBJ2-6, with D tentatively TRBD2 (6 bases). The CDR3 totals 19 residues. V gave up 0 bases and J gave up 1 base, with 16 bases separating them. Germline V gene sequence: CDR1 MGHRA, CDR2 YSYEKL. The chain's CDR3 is CASSQDPVAGHSGANVLTF. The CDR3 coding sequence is TGCGCCAGCAGCCAAGACCCCGTGGCGGGGCATTCTGGGGCCAACGTCCTGACTTTC.

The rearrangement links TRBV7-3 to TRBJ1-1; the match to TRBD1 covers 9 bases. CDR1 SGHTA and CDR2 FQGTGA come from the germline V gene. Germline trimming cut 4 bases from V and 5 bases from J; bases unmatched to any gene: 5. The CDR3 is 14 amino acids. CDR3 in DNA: TGTGCCAGCAGCTCAACAGGGGGCTGGACTGAAGCTTTCTTT. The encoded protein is CASSSTGGWTEAFF.

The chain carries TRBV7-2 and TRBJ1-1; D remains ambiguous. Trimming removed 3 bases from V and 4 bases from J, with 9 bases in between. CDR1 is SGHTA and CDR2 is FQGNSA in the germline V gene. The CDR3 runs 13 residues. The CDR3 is CASSLNGATEAFF. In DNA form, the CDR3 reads TGTGCCAGCAGCTTGAACGGCGCCACTGAAGCTTTCTTT.

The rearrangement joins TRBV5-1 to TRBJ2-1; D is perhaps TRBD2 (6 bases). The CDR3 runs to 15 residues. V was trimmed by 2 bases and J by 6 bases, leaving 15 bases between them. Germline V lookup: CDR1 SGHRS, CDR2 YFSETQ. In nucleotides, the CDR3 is TGCGCCAGCAGCTTCACCCGACTAGAAACCAATGAGCAGTTCTTC. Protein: CASSFTRLETNEQFF.

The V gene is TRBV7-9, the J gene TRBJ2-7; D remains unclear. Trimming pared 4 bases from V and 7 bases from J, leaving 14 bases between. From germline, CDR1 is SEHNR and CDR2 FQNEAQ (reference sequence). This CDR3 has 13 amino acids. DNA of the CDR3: TGTGCCAGCAGCTCCCGTCCCGATGGGGAGCAGTACTTC. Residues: CASSSRPDGEQYF.

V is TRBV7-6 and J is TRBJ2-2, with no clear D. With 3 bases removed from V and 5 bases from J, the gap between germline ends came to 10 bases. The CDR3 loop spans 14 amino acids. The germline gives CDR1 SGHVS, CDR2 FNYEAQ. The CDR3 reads CASSFRQPTGELFF. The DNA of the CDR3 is TGTGCCAGCAGCTTTAGGCAGCCGACCGGGGAGCTGTTTTTT. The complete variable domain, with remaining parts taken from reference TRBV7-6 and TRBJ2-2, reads GAGVSQSPRYKVTKRGQDVALRCDPISGHVSLYWYRQALGQGPEFLTYFNYEAQQDKSGLPNDRFSAERPEGSISTLTIQRTEQRDSAMYRCASSFRQPTGELFFGEGSRLTVL.

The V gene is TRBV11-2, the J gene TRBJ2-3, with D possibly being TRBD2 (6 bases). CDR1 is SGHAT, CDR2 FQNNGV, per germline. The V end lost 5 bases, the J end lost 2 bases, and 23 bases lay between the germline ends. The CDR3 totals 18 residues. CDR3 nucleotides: TGTGCCAGCAGCCGGCCCGTCATATCGGAGGGCTACACAGATACGCAGTATTTT. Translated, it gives CASSRPVISEGYTDTQYF.

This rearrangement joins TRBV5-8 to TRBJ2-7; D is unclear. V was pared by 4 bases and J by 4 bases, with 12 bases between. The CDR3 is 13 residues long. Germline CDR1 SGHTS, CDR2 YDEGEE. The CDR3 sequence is CASSNRDDYEQYF. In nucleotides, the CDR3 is TGTGCCAGCAGCAACAGAGACGATTACGAGCAGTACTTC.

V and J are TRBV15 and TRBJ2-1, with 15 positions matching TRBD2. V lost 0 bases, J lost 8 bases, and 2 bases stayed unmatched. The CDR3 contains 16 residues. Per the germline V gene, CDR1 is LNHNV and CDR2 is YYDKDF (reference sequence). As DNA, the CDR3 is TGTGCCACCAGCAGAGACTGGACTAGCGGGAGGGATGAGCAGTTCTTC. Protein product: CATSRDWTSGRDEQFF.

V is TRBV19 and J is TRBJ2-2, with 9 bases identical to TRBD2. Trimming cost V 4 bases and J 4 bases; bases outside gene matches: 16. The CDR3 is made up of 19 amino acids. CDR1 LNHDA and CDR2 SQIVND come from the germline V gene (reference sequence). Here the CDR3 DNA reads TGTGCCAGTAGTACTCCCCCTCACGGTAGCGGGAGACTCACCGGGGAGCTGTTTTTT. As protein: CASSTPPHGSGRLTGELFF.